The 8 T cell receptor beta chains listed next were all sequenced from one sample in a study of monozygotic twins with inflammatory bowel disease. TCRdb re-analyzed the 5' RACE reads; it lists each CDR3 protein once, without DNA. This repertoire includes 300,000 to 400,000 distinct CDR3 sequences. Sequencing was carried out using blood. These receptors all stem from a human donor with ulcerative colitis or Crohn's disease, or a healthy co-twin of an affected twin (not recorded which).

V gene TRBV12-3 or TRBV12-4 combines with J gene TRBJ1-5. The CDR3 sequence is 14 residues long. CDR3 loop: CASSLLTSNQPQHF.

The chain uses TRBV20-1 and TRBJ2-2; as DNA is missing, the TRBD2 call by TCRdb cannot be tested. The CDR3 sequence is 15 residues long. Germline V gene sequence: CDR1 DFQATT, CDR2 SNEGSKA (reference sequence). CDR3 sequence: CSASLAGGTTGELFF.

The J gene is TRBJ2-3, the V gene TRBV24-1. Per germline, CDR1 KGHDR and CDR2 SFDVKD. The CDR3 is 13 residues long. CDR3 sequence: CATSDHGTDTQYF.

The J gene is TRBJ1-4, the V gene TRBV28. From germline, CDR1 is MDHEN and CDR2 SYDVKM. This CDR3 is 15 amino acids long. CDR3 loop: CASSLFGGNGEKLFF.

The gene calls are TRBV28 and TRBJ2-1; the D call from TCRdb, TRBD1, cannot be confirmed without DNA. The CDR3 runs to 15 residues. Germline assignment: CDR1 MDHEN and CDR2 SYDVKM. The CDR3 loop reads CASSAGTGVINEQFF.

Here the CDR3 reads CASSYPGGGRNEQYF. The genes are TRBV6-5 and TRBJ2-7; TCRdb selects TRBD1, and the lack of DNA leaves this call unchecked. The CDR3 is made up of 15 amino acids. Germline CDR1 reads MNHEY; CDR2 reads SVGAGI.

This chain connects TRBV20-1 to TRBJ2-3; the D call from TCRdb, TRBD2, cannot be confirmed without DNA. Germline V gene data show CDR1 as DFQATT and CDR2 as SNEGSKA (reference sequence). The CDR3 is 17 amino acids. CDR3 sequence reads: CSASGLNLYSSTDTQYF.

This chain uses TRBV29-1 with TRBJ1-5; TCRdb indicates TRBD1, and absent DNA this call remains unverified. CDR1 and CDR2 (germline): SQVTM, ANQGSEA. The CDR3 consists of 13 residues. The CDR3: CSVRGSANQPQHF.